This T cell receptor beta chain comes out of a study of cytomegalovirus exposure and HLA in healthy donors. In the case of this clone: The antigen remains unidentified.

Whole-study findings and limits: Analysis performed later showed TCR beta chains linked to HLA being more clonally expanded than equally common others. Presence/absence comparisons presumed near-even sequencing depth among donors.

Nominally healthy donors were sampled, though unrecorded immune exposures were likely. The study ran its PCR with 60 Vbeta and 13 Jbeta primers. The repertoire was sequenced with immunoSEQ multiplex PCR; TCRdb's copy has only in-frame clones and lacks some. The sample consists of approximately 160,000 clones, 80% to 85% of them appearing once. The CDR3 consists of 15 residues. V lost 5 bases to trimming and J lost 1 base; unmatched junction nucleotides: 6. Germline values: CDR1 SEHNR, CDR2 FQNEAQ (reference sequence). The receptor comes from a boy aged 2 to 10 in good health and CMV-seronegative. The rearrangement links TRBV7-9 to TRBJ2-3; TRBD2 aligns across 7 bases. Sequenced sample: PBMCs. The CDR3 region has the DNA TGTGCCAGCAGCCGGGAGGCGGGCCGCACAGATACGCAGTATTTT. This translates into CASSREAGRTDTQYF. Supplemented by reference TRBV7-9 and TRBJ2-3, the full variable domain reads DTGVSQNPRHKITKRGQNVTFRCDPISEHNRLYWYRQTLGQGPEFLTYFQNEAQLEKSRLLSDRFSAERPKGSFSTLEIQRTEQGDSAMYLCASSREAGRTDTQYFGPGTRLTVL.